The 7 T cell receptor beta chains listed next were all sequenced from one sample in a study of T cells in Graves' hyperthyroidism and ophthalmopathy. Amplified regions were TCR beta CDR3 sequences from RNA transcripts. Primed by the HTBI set, a first-round RT-PCR was run on the TCR CDR3. TCRdb processed the multiplex PCR reads anew with MiXCR; each CDR3 protein has one entry. Here the sample spans under 350,000 distinct CDR3 sequences, about an eighth being singletons. What was sequenced was blood. Every receptor here comes from a woman in her 30s with Graves' hyperthyroidism that later progressed to Graves' ophthalmopathy.

This clonotype occurred a few times. This chain uses TRBV28 with TRBJ1-4; D is uncertain. CDR1 and CDR2 from the germline V gene are MDHEN and SYDVKM. CDR3 size: 14 residues. With 8 bases removed from V and 0 bases from J, the gap between germline ends came to 10 bases. The CDR3 DNA is TGTGCCAGCCGGCCCGCCGCAACTAATGAAAAACTGTTTTTT. Residues: CASRPAATNEKLFF.

This clonotype occurred a few times. The V and J genes are TRBV4-1 and TRBJ1-1; possible D gene TRBD1, 6 bases. Trimming removed 0 bases from V and 10 bases from J, with 21 bases in between. The CDR3 is 16 residues long. The V gene's germline CDR1 is MGHRA and CDR2 YSYEKL. This CDR3 reads CASSQDYETGGIVAFF. In DNA form, the CDR3 reads TGCGCCAGCAGCCAAGATTACGAGACAGGTGGGATTGTAGCTTTCTTT.

This clonotype was recorded at least ten times. The CDR3 loop is CASSAGTSMNTEAFF. The CDR3 bases are TGCGCCAGCAGCGCGGGGACTTCCATGAACACTGAAGCTTTCTTT. The chain has TRBV5-1 and TRBJ1-1; tentative D call: TRBD1 (5 bases). The germline V gene encodes CDR1 SGHRS and CDR2 YFSETQ. The CDR3 has 15 residues. The V gene lost 4 bases and the J gene lost 0 bases, with 13 bases spanning the gap.

The V gene is TRBV27, the J gene TRBJ1-2; possible D gene TRBD1, 5 bases. Per the germline V gene, CDR1 is MNHEY and CDR2 is SMNVEV (reference sequence). This CDR3 region has 16 residues. Trimming stripped 5 bases from V and 3 bases from J, with 19 bases between. This chain's CDR3 is CASSPFGTGLHYGYTF. DNA of the CDR3: TGTGCCAGCAGTCCCTTCGGGACGGGATTACACTATGGCTACACCTTC.

This clonotype was detected many times. This chain connects TRBV3-1 to TRBJ2-2; D gene unclear. Germline V CDR1 and CDR2: LGHDT, YNNKEL (reference sequence). V lost 0 bases to trimming and J lost 13 bases, with 12 bases between them. The CDR3 is 13 amino acids. The CDR3 loop is CASSQDPGPGLFF. CDR3 sequence (DNA): TGTGCCAGCAGCCAAGATCCCGGGCCGGGGCTGTTTTTT. Full variable domain (rest looked up from reference TRBV3-1 and TRBJ2-2): DTAVSQTPKYLVTQMGNDKSIKCEQNLGHDTMYWYKQDSKKFLKIMFSYNNKELIINETVPNRFSPKSPDKAHLNLHINSLELGDSAVYFCASSQDPGPGLFFGEGSRLTVL.

This clonotype has ten or more counts. The chain is built from TRBV24-1 and TRBJ2-5; D gene ambiguous. With 3 bases removed from V and 5 bases from J, the gap between germline ends came to 18 bases. Germline V gene lookup returns CDR1 KGHDR and CDR2 SFDVKD. The CDR3 loop spans 16 amino acids. The DNA of the CDR3 is TGTGCCACCAGTGATGATAGACCGGCTAATAGTGAGACCCAGTACTTC. This sequence encodes CATSDDRPANSETQYF.

This clonotype was seen repeatedly, ten times or more. V is TRBV20-1 and J is TRBJ1-1; no reliable D call. The CDR3 extends over 10 amino acids. Per the germline V gene, CDR1 is DFQATT and CDR2 is SNEGSKA (reference sequence). V lost 5 bases to trimming and J lost 2 bases, with 3 bases between them. CDR3 sequence reads: CSASNTEAFF. For the CDR3, the DNA is TGCAGTGCTTCTAACACTGAAGCTTTCTTT.